This TCR beta chain stems from a study of cytomegalovirus exposure and HLA in healthy donors (TCRdb year 2017). With regard to the full study: An earlier analysis of roughly 570 of the donors reported 276 Gb of sequence data and around 110 million unique TCR beta sequences obtained from 150 million to 200 million T cells. A separate validation cohort of approximately 120 different subjects was used in addition to the roughly 670-subject first cohort. Typing coverage varied by locus: roughly 620-640 donors for A, B, C, DRB1 and DQB1; more than 500 for DQA1; more than 600 for DPA1; about 450 for DPB1. HLA typing covered class I and class II loci at four-digit resolution. High-throughput TCR immunosequencing, statistical association of individual TCRs with disease status, and machine learning were combined to predict cytomegalovirus infection status. A later analysis re-examined previously published TCR beta repertoires from roughly 720 donors and added high-resolution HLA genotyping to investigate patterns of TCR occurrence. Among the roughly 380 genotyped donors, approximately 77% belonged to the genetic ancestry cluster associated with self-reported Caucasian donors. All discovery cohort repertoires had been generated using a single sequencing platform. Rather than using new phenotypic data, the later analysis identified candidate immune exposures from TCR beta sequences and from how often those sequences occurred across donors. In an earlier analysis of a few hundred of the donors, high-throughput TCR beta sequencing was used to judge whether each TCR beta V gene segment behaved as functional or pseudogenic. Donor age, sex, ethnicity and CMV serostatus were collected together with the repertoire data. Roughly 300 gigabases of sequencing data and 70 million to 85 million unique TCR sequences were included in an early release covering roughly 700 HLA-typed donors. Using immunosequencing, the study profiled T cell repertoires from about 650 subjects and related those repertoires to cytomegalovirus serostatus. Among some 400 genotyped donors of the cohort, an average of approximately 200,000 unique TCR beta nucleotide sequences was sequenced per donor, of which 15% to 20% were non-productive. A later genetic analysis took genome-wide SNP genotypes for about 55% of the 666 donors and used that subset as a discovery cohort. Because of strong linkage in the cohort, roughly five DR-DQ haplotypes were treated as single units for association and clustering. The study aimed to test whether cataloging public T cell receptors could reveal signatures of past pathogen exposure.

From the cysteine up to the phenylalanine, the CDR3 has a length of 15 residues. Only the CDR3 region is kept as DNA, spanning 45 bases read in frame from base 1. CDR1 and CDR2 were assigned from the germline V gene as SGHRS and YFSETQ. The V end loses 1 base and the J end loses 7 bases, and a stretch of 15 bases separates them. The cohort comprised hundreds of healthy bone marrow donors. Cohort members were all nominally healthy when sampled, although unrecorded immune exposures were likely present. The donor was CMV seropositive and belonged to the group of 250 to 300 seropositive cohort members. A peripheral blood sample was provided by each donor, and peripheral blood mononuclear cells were used for TCR beta sequencing. The Qiagen DNeasy Blood Extraction Kit was used to extract genomic DNA from the blood cell samples. Summary of the overall study and its limitations: A later analysis associated 15,000 to 20,000 TCR beta sequences with specific HLA alleles at a false discovery rate of 0.05. According to a later genetic analysis, donors in an Asian-associated ancestry cluster had fewer N-insertions in productive TCRs than the approximately 690-donor mean. Immune exposure information for the cohort was limited to CMV serostatus. It was suggested by the authors that the approach could potentially be generalized to other disease states and immunological phenotypes. An association between a missense DCLRE1C variant and V-gene and J-gene trimming of TCR beta chains was found in a later genetic analysis and replicated in an independent cohort. The study listed around 160 TCR beta chains as associated with cytomegalovirus. Compared with equally common non-associated chains, HLA-associated TCR beta chains in a later analysis were more clonally expanded and had lower generation probabilities. In an earlier analysis of fewer than 700 of the donors, most TCR beta V segments appeared in productive rearrangements about 87% or about 30% of the time, broadly matching IMGT annotations. Only TCR beta chains were sequenced in this cohort, and the absence of alpha or paired-chain data limited detectable features. In a later analysis, most CMV-associated TCR beta chains were found to appear HLA-restricted, with HLA associations seemingly driven largely by CMV exposure. A further reported finding was that TCR beta sequences accurately predicted the HLA-A and HLA-B alleles for most subjects in the first cohort. Linkage disequilibrium might explain the correlated functional status among segregating V segments, but an unknown experimental factor could not be ruled out. A later analysis found that TCR association rates varied across HLA loci, with DRB1 alleles showing the most associated TCRs and HLA-C alleles the fewest. The classifier was reported to diagnose cytomegalovirus status with high specificity and sensitivity in both the original and validation cohorts. A cluster of highly shared sequence variants was judged likely to represent a technical artifact of the sequencing pipeline. Most TCR sequences were observed very rarely across donors, whereas some public TCRs were present in many individuals. Because some donors lacked HLA typing at each locus, the association tests relied only on the typed subset. Because counts were too low, some 17 rarely observed V segments, including chromosome 9 orphons, were left out of the earlier analysis of 587 of the donors. When HLA alleles, especially DR and DQ, strongly co-occurred, attributing TCR associations to individual alleles was difficult. In vitro tests confirmed that a few of the cytomegalovirus-associated TCR beta chains recognize cytomegalovirus antigens. A later analysis reported that several top co-occurrence clusters appeared linked to parvovirus B19, influenza, CMV and Epstein-Barr virus. Presence/absence analyses assumed roughly uniform sequencing depth across donors, an assumption that may not hold. The 87-base-pair reads could not distinguish some IMGT-functional V segments, including TRBV6-2 and TRBV6-3, so those segments were excluded.

The receptor library was made with the immunoSEQ multiplex PCR assay. A mixture of 60 forward primers for TCR Vbeta segments and 13 reverse primers for TCR Jbeta segments was used in the multiplex PCR. The CDR3 region of rearranged TCR beta genes was amplified from genomic DNA with a multiplex PCR assay. The Illumina HiSeq System was used to sequence the amplified TCR beta libraries as 87-base-pair reads. The published analysis was carried out like this. Across the 700 or so repertoires, a later analysis counted about 81 million unique TCR beta chains, 9.5 million to 13 million of which were shared by at least two donors. Raw reads were error-corrected and collapsed into unique sequences with a nearest-neighbor algorithm that merged closely related sequences to remove PCR and sequencing errors. To assign V, D and J gene segments, CDR3 sequences were aligned to IMGT reference sequences. For a sequence to be retained, at least a six-nucleotide match to both a V gene segment and a J gene segment was required. A rearrangement counted as productive if the CDR3 had no stop codons and remained in frame with V and J, and every other rearrangement counted as non-productive. Following IMGT convention, CDR3 was defined as the stretch from the second conserved V-encoded cysteine to the conserved J-encoded phenylalanine. The earlier analysis of about 620 of the donors excluded sequences that lacked an unambiguous match to a single V gene segment. In an earlier analysis of 587 of the donors, V segments were called functional above 56.7% productive rearrangements and were called segregating when the between-donor standard deviation exceeded 5%. A statistical classification framework was built to diagnose cytomegalovirus status from the catalog of TCR beta chain sequences. V and J gene assignment, in a later analysis, came from comparing TCR nucleotide sequences with IMGT/GENE-DB human TR gene sequences. Using the TCRdist pipeline, a later analysis assigned CDR3 sequences along with most-parsimonious VDJ recombination scenarios. In a later analysis, every TCR beta chain was defined by the combination of its CDR3 amino acid sequence and its V-gene family, and reads without a unique V-gene family were dropped. In a later analysis, approximately 590 highly shared, low-generation-probability nucleotide sequences were removed to address suspected cross-contamination and a sequencing artifact. In a later analysis, a clonal expansion index for each public chain was calculated from normalized within-repertoire ranks of inferred template counts. In a later analysis, generation probabilities were computed with a VDJ recombination model fitted to out-of-frame rearrangements, and the resulting probabilities were checked against IGoR. Hypergeometric tests were used in a later analysis to score TCR-TCR, TCR-HLA and TCR-CMV co-occurrence, with a repertoire-size bias correction applied to the TCR pairs. To estimate false discovery rates, a later analysis permuted the HLA or CMV assignments 20 times. In a later analysis, co-occurring TCRs were grouped using DBSCAN, with TCRdist sequence similarity added in when clustering inside HLA-allele-positive subsets. Co-occurrence clustering excluded repertoires with fewer than 30,000 or more than 120,000 public chains, plus five with anomalous nucleotide sharing. The clones in this table, taken by TCRdb from immuneACCESS, are in-frame only. Not every clone is retained; where verified, under half of the shortfall comes from an unresolved V gene, and the cause of the rest is unknown. That table gives V, J and clone size, and the DNA gave D and trimming. The sample table shows 150,000 to 200,000 clones, and around three quarters are seen once. The ten largest clones capture 2% to 2.5% of the sample.

In the case of this clone: Its antigen has not been determined. Qualities for individual bases were not recorded, and no much larger clone is one base off.

The receptor's source is a woman aged 25-40 years in good health and CMV-seropositive. The chain uses TRBV5-1 and TRBJ2-1; the D region possibly corresponds to TRBD2 (6 bases align). The sample was PBMCs. CDR3 protein: CASSLRGPGRNEQFF. The sequenced DNA: TGCGCCAGCAGCTTGAGGGGCCCTGGGAGGAATGAGCAGTTCTTC.